Sequencing of this TCR beta chain was carried out in a study of T cell repertoires in cytomegalovirus infection. As regards this clonotype: Its antigen is not known.

MiXCR was run by TCRdb on the reads, yielding one entry per CDR3 protein. The table records approximately 590,000 distinct CDR3 sequences, around 40% of them present only once. Study observations and caveats: The cumulative frequency of public TCR beta families identified carriers of CMV plus the relevant HLA.

V was cut by 3 bases and J by 0 bases, with 14 bases left in between. Germline V gene lookup returns CDR1 DFQATT and CDR2 SNEGSKA (reference sequence). The CDR3 sequence is 15 residues long. The chain links TRBV20-1 to TRBJ2-5; weak D call: TRBD2 (6 bases). This receptor was obtained from a human donor in good health (CMV status not recorded). Some clones in this sample may be carry-over from other donors' samples. Material: cultured PBMCs, obtained from culture after CMV antigen stimulation. The CDR3 nucleotides read TGCAGTGCTAGTTCCCCGCGGGACTACCAAGAGACCCAGTACTTC. Translating it yields CSASSPRDYQETQYF.